The next 16 T cell receptor beta chains were all read from a single sample in a study of T cell responses to AZD1222 COVID-19 vaccine. Data came from immunoSEQ multiplex PCR; TCRdb stores just in-frame clones and leaves some out. This sample has 110,000 to 150,000 clones; 90% to 95% occur once, and the top ten carry under 10%. The sequences come from peripheral blood, collected on day 0 of AZD1222 vaccination. The receptors derive from an adult in good health.

This chain joins TRBV5-1 and TRBJ2-7; TRBD1 is a possible D gene (5 bases). The V gene lost 2 bases and the J gene lost 3 bases, with 15 bases spanning the gap. Germline V gene data show CDR1 as SGHRS and CDR2 as YFSETQ. This CDR3 has 15 amino acids. This chain's CDR3 is CASSLSGVRVYEQYF. Here the CDR3 DNA reads TGCGCCAGCAGCTTATCTGGGGTCAGGGTCTACGAGCAGTACTTC. Combining the CDR3 with reference TRBV5-1 and TRBJ2-7 gives the whole variable domain KAGVTQTPRYLIKTRGQQVTLSCSPISGHRSVSWYQQTPGQGLQFLFEYFSETQRNKGNFPGRFSGRQFSNSRSEMNVSTLELGDSALYLCASSLSGVRVYEQYFGPGTRLTVT.

The chain links TRBV6-6 to TRBJ1-2, with 7 positions matching TRBD1. V lost 5 bases to trimming and J lost 5 bases; unmatched junction nucleotides: 11. The CDR3 totals 15 residues. Germline V gene lookup returns CDR1 MNHNY and CDR2 SVGAGI (reference sequence). The CDR3 bases are TGTGCCAGCAGTCGATCCACCGGGACAGCTTATGGCTACACCTTC. It codes for CASSRSTGTAYGYTF.

A few counts support this clone. The chain recombines TRBV4-1 with TRBJ1-5; D may be TRBD1 (5 bases). This CDR3 contains 16 residues. CDR1 is MGHRA and CDR2 is YSYEKL in the germline V gene. V lost 0 bases, J lost 2 bases, and 11 bases lay in between. In DNA form, the CDR3 reads TGCGCCAGCAGCCAAGATGACCGGGGGGGCAATCAGCCCCAGCATTTT. Residues: CASSQDDRGGNQPQHF.

V gene TRBV7-2 combines with J gene TRBJ2-1; TRBD2 matches at 11 bases. The germline V gene encodes CDR1 SGHTA and CDR2 FQGNSA. The CDR3 sequence is 14 residues long. Trimming cost V 3 bases and J 8 bases; bases outside gene matches: 3. CDR3 coding DNA: TGTGCCAGCAGCTTTAGCGGGGGGGTATATGAGCAGTTCTTC. The encoded protein is CASSFSGGVYEQFF.

The J gene is TRBJ2-5, the V gene TRBV6-1; possible D gene TRBD1, 6 bases. V was shortened by 2 bases and J by 2 bases, with 15 bases between the two germline ends. CDR3 length equals 16 residues. The V gene's germline CDR1 is MNHNS and CDR2 SASEGT. CDR3 residues: CASSEPHRVRQETQYF. The CDR3, as DNA: TGTGCCAGCAGTGAACCCCACAGGGTCAGGCAAGAGACCCAGTACTTC.

The CDR3 sequence: CASGPTEAFF. The CDR3 DNA follows: TGTGCCAGCGGCCCCACTGAAGCTTTCTTT. This rearrangement joins TRBV12-3 or TRBV12-4 to TRBJ1-1; D unclear. With 8 bases removed from V and 4 bases from J, the gap between germline ends came to 5 bases. The CDR3 has 10 residues.

This clone was observed once. V and J are TRBV7-3 and TRBJ1-1, with D tentatively TRBD1 (5 bases). Deletions cut 6 bases from V and 5 bases from J, with 13 bases between. Germline-derived CDR1 and CDR2 are SGHTA and FQGTGA. The CDR3 has 13 amino acids. The DNA of the CDR3 is TGTGCCAGCAGTGGCAGGGAGGGTACTGAAGCTTTCTTT. Translation: CASSGREGTEAFF.

This clone has a single count. The rearrangement joins TRBV19 to TRBJ1-1; D remains unclear. Germline CDR1 and CDR2: LNHDA and SQIVND (reference sequence). This CDR3 is built from 13 residues. V shed 3 bases and J shed 1 base, with 6 bases lying between them. CDR3 sequence: CASSMSQNTEAFF. CDR3 in DNA: TGTGCCAGTAGTATGAGCCAGAACACTGAAGCTTTCTTT.

The V gene is TRBV7-2, the J gene TRBJ1-6, with TRBD1 identical over 8 bases. The junction had 5 bases not matched to a gene; V was cut back by 0 bases and J by 10 bases. The length of the CDR3 is 15 residues. Germline V gene lookup returns CDR1 SGHTA and CDR2 FQGNSA. The chain's CDR3 is CASSLANRGASPLHF. DNA of the CDR3: TGTGCCAGCAGCTTAGCTAACAGGGGGGCATCACCCCTCCACTTT.

The chain couples TRBV18 to TRBJ2-7; D is undetermined. The germline gives CDR1 KGHSH, CDR2 LQKENI. The CDR3 contains 14 residues. Trimming cost V 4 bases and J 5 bases, with 15 bases left between them. The CDR3 bases are TGTGCCAGCTCACACCCTGTGGTTCCCCACGAGCAGTACTTC. Translating it yields CASSHPVVPHEQYF.

This clone has just one count. The chain has TRBV12-5 and TRBJ1-4; D is perhaps TRBD1 (6 bases). Trimming cost V 4 bases and J 9 bases, with 18 bases left between them. This CDR3 is 15 amino acids long. From germline, CDR1 is LGHNT and CDR2 FRNRAP. The CDR3 nucleotides read TGTGCTAGTGGTTCTTCCCCGGGGGCCCCCAAAAAACTGTTTTTT. Amino acid sequence: CASGSSPGAPKKLFF.

V and J are TRBV11-2 and TRBJ2-5; TRBD2 might be the D (5 bases). Germline V CDR1 and CDR2: SGHAT, FQNNGV. V gave up 6 bases and J gave up 1 base, with 6 bases separating them. CDR3 length: 12 amino acids. DNA of the CDR3: TGTGCCAGCAGGGACTCCCAAGAGACCCAGTACTTC. Its protein product is CASRDSQETQYF.

V usage is TRBV5-4 and J usage is TRBJ1-2; the D is unclear. CDR1 is SGHNT and CDR2 is YYREEE in the germline V gene (reference sequence). This CDR3 region has 14 residues. V was shortened by 0 bases and J by 1 base, with 7 bases between the two germline ends. The CDR3 coding sequence is TGTGCCAGCAGCTTGGATCTTGGTAACTATGGCTACACCTTC. This translates into CASSLDLGNYGYTF.

V usage is TRBV18 and J usage is TRBJ1-2; 7 bases are shared with TRBD1. The germline gives CDR1 KGHSH, CDR2 LQKENI. With V trimmed by 2 bases and J by 5 bases, 2 bases remained unmatched. The CDR3 spans 13 residues. The CDR3 is CASSPGQEYGYTF. The CDR3 bases are TGTGCCAGCTCACCAGGACAGGAATATGGCTACACCTTC. Complete variable domain (other parts from reference TRBV18 and TRBJ1-2): NAGVMQNPRHLVRRRGQEARLRCSPMKGHSHVYWYRQLPEEGLKFMVYLQKENIIDESGMPKERFSAEFPKEGPSILRIQQVVRGDSAAYFCASSPGQEYGYTFGSGTRLTVV.

This clone has a single count. This chain uses TRBV4-2 with TRBJ1-3; 7 bases map to TRBD1. Losses at the gene ends were 0 bases for V and 2 bases for J; bases not matched to a gene: 4. The CDR3 extends over 16 amino acids. The germline CDR1 and CDR2 sequences are LGHNA and YNFKEQ. Written as DNA, the CDR3 is TGTGCCAGCAGCCAAGACCGGGACAGAACTGGAAACACCATATATTTT. Its translation is CASSQDRDRTGNTIYF.

This chain connects TRBV25-1 to TRBJ2-7, with D hard to call. This CDR3 spans 13 amino acids. Germline V gene sequence: CDR1 MGHDK, CDR2 SYGVNS. V shed 3 bases and J shed 1 base, with 7 bases lying between them. The CDR3 sequence is CASSDLESYEQYF. In DNA, the CDR3 is TGTGCCAGCAGTGATTTGGAGTCCTACGAGCAGTACTTC.